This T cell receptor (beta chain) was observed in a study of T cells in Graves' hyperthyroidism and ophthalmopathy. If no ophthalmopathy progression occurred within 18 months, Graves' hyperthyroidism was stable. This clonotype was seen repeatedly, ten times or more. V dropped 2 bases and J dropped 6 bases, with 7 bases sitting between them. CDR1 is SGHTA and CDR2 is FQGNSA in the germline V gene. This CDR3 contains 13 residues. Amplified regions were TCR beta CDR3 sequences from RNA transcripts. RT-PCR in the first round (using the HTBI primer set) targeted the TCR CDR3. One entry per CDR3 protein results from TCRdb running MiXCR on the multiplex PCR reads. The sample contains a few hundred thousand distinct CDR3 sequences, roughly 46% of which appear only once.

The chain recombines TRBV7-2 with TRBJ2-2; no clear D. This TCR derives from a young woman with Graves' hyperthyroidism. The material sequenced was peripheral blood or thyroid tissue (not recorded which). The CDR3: CASSLFSAGELFF. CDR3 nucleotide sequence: TGTGCCAGCAGCTTATTCTCGGCCGGGGAGCTGTTTTTT.